The 32 T cell receptor beta chains in this list originate from one sample, sequenced in a study of vaccination and CD4 T cells after COVID-19. Treatment given: approximately 10-day PBMC culture with coronavirus spike peptide pools or control peptides (ViraFEST assay). For these TCRs, the target antigens are not known. The Oncomine TCR Beta short-read assay sequenced DNA from cultured CD4+ T cells. Using its own MiXCR run on the PCR reads, TCRdb lists one record per CDR3 protein. This table has 20,000 to 25,000 distinct CDR3 sequences, nearly 55% appearing once. Sequenced input: CD4+ T cells from blood, cultured in vitro. The receptors here all came from a human donor who had recovered from COVID-19.

The chain recombines TRBV3-1 with TRBJ1-2; D is unresolved. Germline CDR1 LGHDT, CDR2 YNNKEL (reference sequence). V dropped 5 bases and J dropped 5 bases, with 15 bases sitting between them. CDR3 length equals 14 residues. The CDR3 spells CASSINWRDYGYTF. DNA of the CDR3: TGTGCCAGCAGCATTAATTGGAGGGATTATGGCTACACCTTC.

The chain is built from TRBV12-3 or TRBV12-4 and TRBJ2-1; TRBD1 matches at 7 bases. The ends lost 7 bases at V and 3 bases at J; junction bases unmatched: 6. The CDR3 has 14 residues. CDR3 sequence reads: CASTPGGFYNEQFF. The DNA for the CDR3 is TGTGCCAGCACCCCAGGGGGTTTCTACAATGAGCAGTTCTTC.

The DNA of the CDR3 is TGTGCCAGCAGTTTAGACGGGAAGAGCACAGATACGCAGTATTTT. Protein sequence: CASSLDGKSTDTQYF. The chain is built from TRBV6-5 and TRBJ2-3; TRBD2 is a possible D gene (5 bases). The CDR3 is made up of 15 amino acids. Germline V gives CDR1 MNHEY, CDR2 SVGAGI. V lost 4 bases to trimming and J lost 0 bases, with 11 bases between them.

CDR3 DNA: TGCAGCGGTCTGGACAACCAAGAGACCCAGTACTTC. Its translation: CSGLDNQETQYF. J is TRBJ2-5 and V is TRBV29-1; maybe TRBD1 (5 bases). V was pared by 7 bases and J by 0 bases, with 9 bases between. The CDR3 runs to 12 residues. Looked up from germline, CDR1 is SQVTM and CDR2 is ANQGSEA. The full variable domain, with the rest looked up from reference TRBV29-1 and TRBJ2-5, is SAVISQKPSRDICQRGTSLTIQCQVDSQVTMMFWYRQQPGQSLTLIATANQGSEATYESGFVIDKFPISRPNLTFSTLTVSNMSPEDSSIYLCSGLDNQETQYFGPGTRLLVL.

In this sample, this clonotype turned up a few times. This chain links TRBV20-1 with TRBJ1-3; a possible D gene is TRBD1 (5 bases). V was cut by 6 bases and J by 0 bases, with 12 bases left in between. This CDR3 spans 14 amino acids. Germline CDR1 DFQATT, CDR2 SNEGSKA (reference sequence). The CDR3 spells CSAGGRNSGNTIYF. The DNA for the CDR3 is TGCAGTGCCGGGGGGAGAAACTCTGGAAACACCATATATTTT.

This clonotype showed up just once. V and J are TRBV6-1 and TRBJ1-1; no clear D. The CDR3 contains 15 residues. The V gene's germline CDR1 is MNHNS and CDR2 SASEGT. V lost 8 bases, J lost 0 bases, and 16 bases lay in between. The CDR3 here is CASSGIQDLNTEAFF. As DNA, the CDR3 is TGTGCCAGCTCGGGGATTCAAGACCTGAACACTGAAGCTTTCTTT.

The chain uses TRBV6-2 or TRBV6-3 and TRBJ2-1; 13 bases map to TRBD2. The CDR3 totals 21 residues. The V segment lost 6 bases and the J segment 2 bases; nucleotides outside the gene matches: 19. Germline V gene lookup returns CDR1 MNHEY and CDR2 SVGEGT. CDR3 sequence (DNA): TGTGCCAGCAGCCGACAGGGAGCCGGACTAGCGGGAGAGAGAACCTACAATGAGCAGTTCTTC. Amino acid sequence: CASSRQGAGLAGERTYNEQFF.

The chain recombines TRBV30 with TRBJ1-6, with D possibly TRBD1 on 6 matching bases. Trimming took 3 bases from V and 7 from J, leaving 13 bases between them. Germline CDR1 is GTSNPN and CDR2 is SVGIG (reference sequence). The CDR3 loop spans 14 amino acids. CDR3 nucleotide sequence: TGTGCCTGGAGAAGGACAGCAACAAATTCACCCCTCCACTTT. Translated, it gives CAWRRTATNSPLHF.

This clonotype was observed a few times. This sequence joins TRBV12-3 or TRBV12-4 and TRBJ2-7; 11 bases are shared with TRBD2. There are 15 residues in the CDR3. Losses at the gene ends were 3 bases for V and 6 bases for J; bases not matched to a gene: 7. The CDR3 loop reads CASSFRLAGYSEQYF. The CDR3, as DNA: TGTGCCAGCAGTTTCAGACTAGCGGGATACTCCGAGCAGTACTTC.

The V call is TRBV2, the J call TRBJ2-1, with 9 bases identical to TRBD2. Germline V gene sequence: CDR1 SNHLY, CDR2 FYNNEI. The J segment lost 4 bases and the V segment lost 11 bases, leaving 18 bases of the junction unmatched. The CDR3 consists of 17 residues. The CDR3 sequence is CAVPRGSGRTLYNEQFF. CDR3 sequence (DNA): TGTGCCGTCCCTCGTGGCAGCGGGAGGACCCTGTACAATGAGCAGTTCTTC.

The genes are TRBV20-1 and TRBJ2-3; unclear D gene. CDR3 length: 14 amino acids. V was cut by 7 bases and J by 0 bases, with 14 bases left in between. CDR1 is DFQATT and CDR2 is SNEGSKA in the germline V gene (reference sequence). CDR3 region: CSVKPPESTDTQYF. The CDR3 DNA follows: TGCAGTGTCAAACCCCCGGAGAGCACAGATACGCAGTATTTT.

The CDR3 loop reads CASSGTGGNQPQHF. In DNA, the CDR3 is TGTGCCAGTAGTGGGACAGGGGGTAATCAGCCCCAGCATTTT. The chain carries TRBV19 and TRBJ1-5; TRBD1 matches 11 bases. Looked up from germline, CDR1 is LNHDA and CDR2 is SQIVND (reference sequence). The CDR3 contains 14 residues. V shed 5 bases and J 4 bases; nucleotides not matched to a gene: 1.

V and J are TRBV21-1 and TRBJ2-7; the DNA was not compared with TRBD1, the D call given in the table. TRBV21-1 counts as a pseudogene. The CDR3 spans 16 residues. The DNA of the CDR3 is TGTACCAGCAGCACGAGCAGCCAGGGACGAACCTACGAGCAGTACTTC. Translation gives CTSSTSSQGRTYEQYF.

The chain carries TRBV7-2 and TRBJ2-7; 7 bases are a match to TRBD1. The length of the CDR3 is 13 residues. V lost 5 bases to trimming and J lost 4 bases; unmatched junction nucleotides: 5. Per the germline V gene, CDR1 is SGHTA and CDR2 is FQGNSA. CDR3 loop: CASSPDRRYEQYF. The CDR3 coding sequence is TGTGCCAGCAGCCCGGACAGGAGATACGAGCAGTACTTC.

The CDR3 DNA reads as TGTGCCAGCAGCTTCGGGAAGCTACCTGAAGCTTTCTTT. This encodes CASSFGKLPEAFF. The chain combines TRBV5-4 with TRBJ1-1; D unclear. Germline lookup yields CDR1 SGHNT and CDR2 YYREEE (reference sequence). The length of the CDR3 is 13 residues. Trimming stripped 2 bases from V and 6 bases from J, with 11 bases between.

CDR3: CAIGTGTGAYEQYF. The CDR3 nucleotides are TGTGCCATCGGGACCGGGACAGGGGCCTACGAGCAGTACTTC. The V and J genes are TRBV10-3 and TRBJ2-7; 10 bases align to TRBD1. Trimming took 8 bases from V and 2 from J; bases not matched to a gene: 6. The CDR3 spans 14 residues. The germline gives CDR1 ENHRY, CDR2 SYGVKD.

A few counts support this clonotype. V usage is TRBV10-1 and J usage is TRBJ1-5; 11 positions match TRBD1. This CDR3 is built from 15 residues. Trimming removed 7 bases from V and 9 bases from J; junction bases left unmatched: 11. CDR1 WNHNN and CDR2 SYGVQD come from the germline V gene (reference sequence). Written as DNA, the CDR3 is TGCGCCAGCACCCTTACGGGACAGGGGGGGCGGCCCCAGCATTTT. Protein: CASTLTGQGGRPQHF.

This clonotype appeared a few times. V usage is TRBV6-4 and J usage is TRBJ1-2; 7 nucleotides agree with TRBD1. CDR3 size: 13 residues. Germline V gene sequence: CDR1 MRHNA, CDR2 SNTAGT. J was trimmed by 2 bases and V by 6 bases; bases with no gene match: 3. CDR3 in amino acids: CASSPTGNYGYTF. Written as DNA, the CDR3 is TGTGCCAGCAGCCCGACAGGGAACTATGGCTACACCTTC.

In nucleotides, the CDR3 is TGTGCCAGCTCCCGGACAGGGGAGACGACTGAAGCTTTCTTT. Residues: CASSRTGETTEAFF. The V and J genes are TRBV18 and TRBJ1-1, with 9 bases lining up with TRBD1. V lost 6 bases, J lost 5 bases, and 7 bases stayed unmatched. From germline, CDR1 is KGHSH and CDR2 LQKENI. The CDR3 extends over 14 amino acids.

The chain has TRBV12-3 or TRBV12-4 and TRBJ1-2; D is ambiguous. The CDR3 is 14 amino acids. Trimming shortened V by 6 bases and J by 4 bases, and 15 bases separated the two germline ends. CDR3 region: CASSEVSPSYGYTF. CDR3 in DNA: TGTGCCAGCAGCGAAGTGTCCCCTTCCTATGGCTACACCTTC.

This clonotype has just a few counts. The chain links TRBV6-1 to TRBJ2-2; possible D gene TRBD1, 5 bases. This CDR3 has 14 amino acids. The germline V gene has CDR1 MNHNS and CDR2 SASEGT. Trimming stripped 10 bases from V and 5 bases from J, with 17 bases between. The CDR3 nucleotides read TGTGCCACCCCGGGCCTCAAGGGGACCGGGGAGCTGTTTTTT. This sequence encodes CATPGLKGTGELFF.

This chain uses TRBV5-1 with TRBJ2-3; no definite D call. V was pared by 4 bases and J by 3 bases, with 15 bases between. From germline, CDR1 is SGHRS and CDR2 YFSETQ. This CDR3 region has 15 residues. The CDR3: CASSRVPDTTDTQYF. DNA of the CDR3: TGCGCCAGCAGCCGAGTCCCTGACACAACAGATACGCAGTATTTT.

This clonotype turned up a few times. The chain carries TRBV30 and TRBJ1-1; the match to TRBD1 covers 7 bases. The V gene's germline CDR1 is GTSNPN and CDR2 SVGIG (reference sequence). The V gene end was trimmed by 2 bases and the J gene end by 0 bases; junction bases not matched to a gene: 3. The CDR3 has 14 amino acids. The CDR3 DNA reads TGTGCCTGGAGTAAGGGGGCGGTGAACACTGAAGCTTTCTTT. This translates into CAWSKGAVNTEAFF.

The J gene is TRBJ1-5, the V gene TRBV30, with D hard to call. Germline V gene sequence: CDR1 GTSNPN, CDR2 SVGIG (reference sequence). Trimming left V 0 bases short and J 0 bases short, with 3 bases between. This CDR3 spans 13 amino acids. The CDR3 is CAWSVSSNQPQHF. In DNA, the CDR3 is TGTGCCTGGAGTGTATCTAGCAATCAGCCCCAGCATTTT.

The J gene is TRBJ1-2, the V gene TRBV4-1, with TRBD1 matching over 8 bases. There are 16 residues in the CDR3. The V gene end was trimmed by 2 bases and the J gene end by 6 bases; junction bases not matched to a gene: 11. The germline gives CDR1 MGHRA, CDR2 YSYEKL. The CDR3 is CASSQRVGQGLHGYTF. The DNA for the CDR3 is TGCGCCAGCAGCCAAAGGGTTGGACAGGGCCTTCATGGCTACACCTTC.

V and J are TRBV2 and TRBJ2-6; no reliable D call. V was shortened by 5 bases and J by 0 bases, with 8 bases between the two germline ends. This CDR3 has 15 residues. Per the germline V gene, CDR1 is SNHLY and CDR2 is FYNNEI. This CDR3 is CASSPTGSGANVLTF. The CDR3 DNA sequence: TGTGCCAGCAGTCCGACGGGCTCTGGGGCCAACGTCCTGACTTTC.

The rearrangement joins TRBV5-4 to TRBJ2-5; 8 bases align to TRBD2. The CDR3 sequence is 15 residues long. After removal of 6 bases from V and 2 bases from J, the junction contained 9 bases not matched to a gene. Germline values: CDR1 SGHNT, CDR2 YYREEE (reference sequence). This chain's CDR3 is CASTPSGRGQETQYF. The CDR3 coding sequence is TGTGCCAGCACCCCCAGCGGGAGAGGGCAAGAGACCCAGTACTTC.

The J gene is TRBJ1-2, the V gene TRBV7-8; possible D gene TRBD1, 6 bases. Germline-derived CDR1 and CDR2 are SGHVS and FQNEAQ. Between the trimmed V and J ends, which lost 5 bases and 2 bases, there was a span of 21 bases. The CDR3 loop spans 17 amino acids. This chain's CDR3 is CASSPNRGGGVNYGYTF. CDR3 nucleotides: TGTGCCAGCAGCCCAAATAGGGGGGGCGGGGTGAACTATGGCTACACCTTC.

The chain recombines TRBV7-9 with TRBJ1-4; no definite D call. Trimming shortened V by 3 bases and J by 8 bases, and 7 bases separated the two germline ends. The germline CDR1 and CDR2 sequences are SEHNR and FQNEAQ (reference sequence). The CDR3 is made up of 12 amino acids. The CDR3 bases are TGTGCCAGCAGCTTTGTCCCCGAAAAACTGTTTTTT. Its protein is CASSFVPEKLFF.

The CDR3 DNA reads as TGTGCCACCAGTAGGAGCGGCAATCAGCCCCAGCATTTT. Translating it yields CATSRSGNQPQHF. The chain couples TRBV24-1 to TRBJ1-5; D gene uncertain. This CDR3 has 13 amino acids. V shed 6 bases and J shed 2 bases, with 7 bases lying between them. Germline lookup yields CDR1 KGHDR and CDR2 SFDVKD.

The rearrangement uses TRBV10-1 and TRBJ2-2; no clear D. The CDR3 has 13 residues. Germline V gives CDR1 WNHNN, CDR2 SYGVQD (reference sequence). Trimming took 4 bases from V and 5 from J, leaving 8 bases between them. CDR3 protein: CASSVVLTGELFF. CDR3 DNA: TGCGCCAGCAGTGTTGTCTTGACCGGGGAGCTGTTTTTT.

The chain links TRBV19 to TRBJ2-3; D may be TRBD1 or TRBD2 (5 bases each). The CDR3 is made up of 14 amino acids. Germline lookup yields CDR1 LNHDA and CDR2 SQIVND (reference sequence). Trimming stripped 5 bases from V and 0 bases from J, with 9 bases between. CDR3 in DNA: TGTGCCAGTAGTTTCGGGGCCAGCACAGATACGCAGTATTTT. It codes for CASSFGASTDTQYF.